This T cell receptor (beta chain) emerged from a study of T cell responses to AZD1222 COVID-19 vaccine. Study in general: Both about-4-week and about-12-week second-dose recipients were combined.

Concerning this clone: No antigen is known for it.

Study outcomes and limitations: The study reported that nearly half of spike-specific TCRs target unmutated variant regions. Dominant at 160-218 and 743-854, vaccine-associated CD4 TCRs also spanned spike.

The data were produced by immunoSEQ multiplex PCR, yet TCRdb's version contains in-frame clones alone and is incomplete. The sample lists approximately 100,000 clones; 80% to 90% were seen once. CDR1 and CDR2 from the germline V gene are SGHDN and FVKESK. Trimming removed 3 bases from V and 6 bases from J, with 5 bases in between. The CDR3 is 12 amino acids. The receptor was isolated from an adult in good health. This sample comprised peripheral blood, obtained on day 0 of AZD1222 vaccination. This chain joins TRBV14 and TRBJ2-2; D is uncertain. The CDR3 sequence: CASSHFPGELFF. The CDR3 DNA reads as TGTGCCAGCAGCCATTTTCCCGGGGAGCTGTTTTTT.